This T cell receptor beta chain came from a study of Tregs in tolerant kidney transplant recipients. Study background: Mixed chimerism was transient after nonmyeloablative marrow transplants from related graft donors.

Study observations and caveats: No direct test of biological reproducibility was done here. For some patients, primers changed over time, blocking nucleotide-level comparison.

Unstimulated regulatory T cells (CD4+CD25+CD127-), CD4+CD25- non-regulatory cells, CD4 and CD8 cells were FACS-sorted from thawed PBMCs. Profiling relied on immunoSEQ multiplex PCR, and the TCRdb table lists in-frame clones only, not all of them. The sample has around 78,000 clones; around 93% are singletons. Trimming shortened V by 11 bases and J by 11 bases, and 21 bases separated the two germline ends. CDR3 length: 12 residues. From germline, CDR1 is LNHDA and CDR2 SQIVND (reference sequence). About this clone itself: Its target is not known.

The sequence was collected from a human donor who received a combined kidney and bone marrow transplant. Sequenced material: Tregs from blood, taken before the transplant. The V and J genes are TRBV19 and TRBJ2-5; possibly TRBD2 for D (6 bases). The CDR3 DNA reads TGTGCCGTCGGGAGATCCCAATCGGAGCAGTACTTC. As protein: CAVGRSQSEQYF.